The clone carrying this T cell receptor (beta chain) has more than one count but fewer than ten. The antigen is undetermined. This sample was taken from a study of human T cells and chemical hapten exposure. Study results and limitations: With regard to DPC sensitization, TCRs above 1 in 1000 frequency did not change. Controls formed significantly fewer large CDR3 similarity clusters than expanded TCRs did.

Unmatched junction bases numbered 9, after V lost 6 bases and J lost 2 bases. Germline loops: CDR1 SQVTM, CDR2 ANQGSEA. This CDR3 contains 15 residues. As to time point: patch test 2, 6 weeks after DPC sensitization. Regarding treatment: therapeutic diphenylcyclopropenone sensitization with weekly scalp DPC. Per the authors' pipeline: A per-sample median of roughly 96,000 TCRs was observed, with a range of roughly 20,000 to 750,000. TCRdb ran MiXCR on the RACE reads and lists one entry per CDR3 protein. The V and J calls shown here were made by TCRdb, not taken from the authors' results. Of 85,000 to 100,000 distinct CDR3 sequences in the sample, more than 9.5% are singletons; the top ten hold around 2.1%.

The receptor was isolated from a man in his forties with alopecia areata. Some clones in this sample may be carry-over from other donors' samples. Sample: whole blood, taken in connection with sensitization to the hapten diphenylcyclopropenone (DPC). The chain combines TRBV29-1 with TRBJ2-1, with 8 bases lining up with TRBD1. The CDR3 sequence is CSVPDRVKAYNEQFF. CDR3 bases: TGCAGCGTCCCGGACAGGGTGAAAGCCTACAATGAGCAGTTCTTC.